The 28 T cell receptor beta chains below were found in one sample sequenced in a study of shared clonotypes between healthy human individuals. Measured with immunoSEQ multiplex PCR; TCRdb has only the in-frame clones, and not every one. The sample lists some 1 million clones, 60% to 80% occurring once. The sequencing sample was made of memory CD4+ T cells sorted from blood. Documented subset: CD45RA-negative fraction. All receptors derive from a man between 18 and 35 years old in good health.

This clone was observed a few times. The chain employs TRBV4-2 and TRBJ1-2; TRBD1 aligns across 9 bases. CDR1 LGHNA and CDR2 YNFKEQ come from the germline V gene. Trimming removed 0 bases from V and 8 bases from J; junction bases left unmatched: 4. CDR3 length: 14 residues. The CDR3 region has the DNA TGTGCCAGCAGCCAAGATCGACAGGGGGAAGGCTACACCTTC. Encoded protein: CASSQDRQGEGYTF.

There are many counts of this clone. The gene calls are TRBV19 and TRBJ2-6; 8 bases are a match to TRBD1. Germline assignment: CDR1 LNHDA and CDR2 SQIVND (reference sequence). Losses at the gene ends were 8 bases for V and 0 bases for J; bases not matched to a gene: 15. CDR3 length equals 19 residues. This CDR3 reads CASHSNAGGGISGANVLTF. CDR3 DNA: TGTGCCAGTCATTCAAATGCAGGGGGCGGTATCTCTGGGGCCAACGTCCTGACTTTC.

The chain carries TRBV6-1 and TRBJ2-7; possibly TRBD1 for D (6 bases). V lost 8 bases and J 4 bases, leaving 21 bases between the germline ends. Germline CDR1 and CDR2: MNHNS and SASEGT. This CDR3 has 15 amino acids. The CDR3 is CASSSTGHGAYEQYF. The DNA for the CDR3 is TGTGCCAGCTCATCCACAGGGCACGGGGCTTACGAGCAGTACTTC.

The chain couples TRBV7-9 to TRBJ2-3; 10 bases are shared with TRBD2. Germline CDR1 is SEHNR and CDR2 is FQNEAQ (reference sequence). The junction had 5 bases not matched to a gene; V was cut back by 2 bases and J by 3 bases. The CDR3 consists of 16 residues. The CDR3 DNA is TGTGCCAGCAGCTTATATAAGCGGGGGGGTACAGATACGCAGTATTTT. As protein: CASSLYKRGGTDTQYF.

The chain uses TRBV30 and TRBJ1-4; maybe TRBD1 (6 bases). The CDR3 extends over 15 amino acids. Germline CDR1 is GTSNPN and CDR2 is SVGIG (reference sequence). V lost 5 bases and J lost 6, with 19 bases in between. The CDR3: CAWGPGHRGDEKLFF. DNA of the CDR3: TGTGCCTGGGGACCGGGACACCGAGGGGATGAAAAACTGTTTTTT.

The chain uses TRBV5-6 and TRBJ2-3; TRBD2 aligns across 10 bases. The CDR3 length is 16 residues. Germline lookup yields CDR1 SGHDT and CDR2 YYEEEE. The trim removed 4 bases at V and 3 bases at J, leaving 8 bases unmatched. This chain's CDR3 is CASSPVGLAKTDTQYF. The CDR3 DNA reads TGTGCCAGCAGCCCTGTGGGACTAGCGAAAACAGATACGCAGTATTTT.

This chain connects TRBV27 to TRBJ1-2; TRBD1 matches 10 bases. Trimming removed 0 bases from V and 8 bases from J; junction bases left unmatched: 9. This CDR3 has 16 amino acids. The germline V gene encodes CDR1 MNHEY and CDR2 SMNVEV (reference sequence). CDR3 in amino acids: CASSLSELGTGEGYTF. CDR3 DNA sequence: TGTGCCAGCAGTTTATCGGAGCTTGGGACAGGGGAAGGCTACACCTTC.

This chain joins TRBV28 and TRBJ1-1; D remains ambiguous. Germline CDR1 and CDR2: MDHEN and SYDVKM. There are 19 residues in the CDR3. The ends were cut back, 2 bases at V and 0 bases at J, with 22 bases in the middle. The CDR3 loop is CASSLRGNKSLVLNTEAFF. CDR3 bases: TGTGCCAGCAGTTTAAGAGGAAACAAATCCCTTGTACTGAACACTGAAGCTTTCTTT.

The V call is TRBV5-1, the J call TRBJ2-7; 7 bases are shared with TRBD2. With 3 bases clipped from V and 6 bases from J, the junction kept 6 bases outside the gene matches. The germline V gene has CDR1 SGHRS and CDR2 YFSETQ. CDR3 size: 13 residues. This CDR3 reads CASSWGGATEQYF. In DNA, the CDR3 is TGCGCCAGCAGCTGGGGAGGGGCCACCGAGCAGTACTTC.

This chain links TRBV5-4 with TRBJ1-2; weak D call: TRBD1 (6 bases). V lost 3 bases and J lost 12, with 18 bases in between. The CDR3 totals 13 residues. Per germline, CDR1 SGHNT and CDR2 YYREEE (reference sequence). CDR3: CASSSSLDRPHTF. CDR3 in DNA: TGTGCCAGCAGCTCCTCCCTAGACAGGCCCCACACCTTC.

V and J are TRBV5-1 and TRBJ1-3, with 8 positions matching TRBD1. CDR3 size: 16 residues. In germline, CDR1 is SGHRS, CDR2 YFSETQ. The V gene end was trimmed by 3 bases and the J gene end by 0 bases; junction bases not matched to a gene: 5. CDR3 protein: CASSSGQAFSGNTIYF. The CDR3, as DNA: TGCGCCAGCAGCTCGGGACAGGCTTTCTCTGGAAACACCATATATTTT. The full variable domain, completed using reference TRBV5-1 and TRBJ1-3, is KAGVTQTPRYLIKTRGQQVTLSCSPISGHRSVSWYQQTPGQGLQFLFEYFSETQRNKGNFPGRFSGRQFSNSRSEMNVSTLELGDSALYLCASSSGQAFSGNTIYFGEGSWLTVV.

The table lists this clone with many counts. The genes are TRBV2 and TRBJ2-1, with a weak D call TRBD1 (5 bases). CDR3 length equals 11 residues. V gave up 11 bases and J gave up 8 bases, with 13 bases separating them. The V gene's germline CDR1 is SNHLY and CDR2 FYNNEI. DNA for the CDR3: TGTGCCGGGGCGGCGGCTGATGAGCAGTTCTTC. This gives the protein CAGAAADEQFF.

This clone has only one observation. The rearrangement joins TRBV10-2 to TRBJ2-7, with TRBD2 identical over 12 bases. Germline V CDR1 and CDR2: WSHSY, SAAADI. This CDR3 spans 17 amino acids. The V gene end was trimmed by 4 bases and the J gene end by 2 bases; junction bases not matched to a gene: 9. In nucleotides, the CDR3 is TGCGCCAGCAGTGTGACTAGCGGGAGAAGTGGGACCTACGAGCAGTACTTC. Protein: CASSVTSGRSGTYEQYF.

The rearrangement links TRBV6-4 to TRBJ2-7; TRBD2 agrees at 11 bases. V lost 0 bases to trimming and J lost 2 bases; unmatched junction nucleotides: 0. Germline CDR1 MRHNA, CDR2 SNTAGT. This CDR3 comprises 15 residues. CDR3 residues: CASSDSTSGTYEQYF. The DNA of the CDR3 is TGTGCCAGCAGTGACTCGACTAGCGGGACCTACGAGCAGTACTTC.

This clone was seen many times. V and J are TRBV6-5 and TRBJ2-7, with TRBD2 as a possible D gene (5 bases). CDR1 and CDR2 (germline): MNHEY, SVGAGI. The ends were cut back, 6 bases at V and 3 bases at J, with 12 bases in the middle. This CDR3 has 13 residues. As DNA, the CDR3 is TGTGCCAGCAGCTACGGACTGGACTACGAGCAGTACTTC. Encoded protein: CASSYGLDYEQYF.

This rearrangement joins TRBV5-4 to TRBJ2-2; TRBD1 matches 9 bases. This CDR3 has 17 residues. The trim removed 4 bases at V and 5 bases at J, leaving 12 bases unmatched. CDR1 and CDR2 from the germline V gene are SGHNT and YYREEE (reference sequence). CDR3 sequence: CASSNSTGGGRTGELFF. CDR3 bases: TGTGCCAGCAGCAACTCAACAGGGGGCGGGCGAACCGGGGAGCTGTTTTTT.

This clone was observed a handful of times. The chain links TRBV5-1 to TRBJ2-7, with 9 positions matching TRBD1. The CDR3 is made up of 13 amino acids. V dropped 3 bases and J dropped 2; count of bases not matched to a gene: 0. In germline, CDR1 is SGHRS, CDR2 YFSETQ. Here the CDR3 reads CASSWDRAYEQYF. The CDR3 nucleotides read TGCGCCAGCAGCTGGGACAGGGCCTACGAGCAGTACTTC.

This rearrangement joins TRBV19 to TRBJ1-1; a possible D gene is TRBD1 (6 bases). V lost 7 bases, J lost 10 bases, and 19 bases lay in between. CDR1 is LNHDA, CDR2 SQIVND, per germline (reference sequence). The CDR3 loop spans 13 amino acids. DNA of the CDR3: TGTGCCAGTAACTCAGGACAGTTAAACATAGCTTTCTTT. This gives the protein CASNSGQLNIAFF.

The table lists this clone with a few counts. This chain links TRBV5-1 with TRBJ1-6, with D tentatively TRBD1 (5 bases). The CDR3 loop spans 14 amino acids. The V and J ends lost 2 bases and 9 bases respectively, with 12 bases between them. Germline assignment: CDR1 SGHRS and CDR2 YFSETQ. The CDR3 loop is CASSLATVPSPLHF. CDR3 sequence (DNA): TGCGCCAGCAGCTTAGCGACAGTTCCTTCACCCCTCCACTTT.

This chain uses TRBV5-1 with TRBJ2-1; 8 bases line up with TRBD1. Looked up from germline, CDR1 is SGHRS and CDR2 is YFSETQ. This CDR3 is 12 amino acids long. V was clipped by 2 bases and J by 9 bases; unmatched bases: 1. CDR3 in amino acids: CASSLGTGEQFF. CDR3 in DNA: TGCGCCAGCAGCTTAGGGACAGGTGAGCAGTTCTTC.

This clone was seen only a few times. The V call is TRBV4-1, the J call TRBJ1-4; D unresolved. The CDR3 is 16 amino acids. Germline V gene lookup returns CDR1 MGHRA and CDR2 YSYEKL. V was cut by 3 bases and J by 7 bases, with 18 bases left in between. The CDR3 DNA sequence: TGCGCCAGCAGCCATTACTCCGGAACGAAGGCTGAAAAACTGTTTTTT. Encoded protein: CASSHYSGTKAEKLFF.

This clone was seen only once. V gene TRBV5-1 combines with J gene TRBJ2-5, with D perhaps TRBD1 (6 bases). The CDR3 loop spans 14 amino acids. V was clipped by 2 bases and J by 3 bases, with 11 bases between them. Germline CDR1 SGHRS, CDR2 YFSETQ. In DNA, the CDR3 is TGCGCCAGCAGCTTATCCGGGACAAAAGAGACCCAGTACTTC. Translating gives CASSLSGTKETQYF.

This clone was counted only a few times. The CDR3 DNA is TGTGCCAGCAGTTCCGACCTGAATGAAAAACTGTTTTTT. Translation: CASSSDLNEKLFF. This rearrangement joins TRBV6-6 to TRBJ1-4, with D unresolved. The V end was cut by 4 bases, the J end by 5 bases, with 8 bases between. The germline CDR1 and CDR2 sequences are MNHNY and SVGAGI (reference sequence). The CDR3 runs 13 residues.

The rearrangement uses TRBV7-6 and TRBJ2-1; D gene ambiguous. V lost 4 bases, J lost 0 bases, and 7 bases lay in between. The CDR3 has 14 residues. Germline lookup yields CDR1 SGHVS and CDR2 FNYEAQ. This chain's CDR3 is CASSWQSSYNEQFF. CDR3 bases: TGTGCCAGCAGCTGGCAAAGCTCCTACAATGAGCAGTTCTTC.

This clone was recorded at least ten times. The chain links TRBV9 to TRBJ2-1; the D gene could be TRBD1 or TRBD2 (6 bases each). The V and J ends lost 3 bases and 1 base respectively, with 11 bases between them. CDR1 SGDLS and CDR2 YYNGEE come from the germline V gene. The CDR3 covers 15 residues. The DNA of the CDR3 is TGTGCCAGCAGCGCCGGAGGGGGGTCCTACAATGAGCAGTTCTTC. Its protein product is CASSAGGGSYNEQFF.

The chain uses TRBV5-1 and TRBJ1-1, with D possibly being TRBD1 (6 bases). The CDR3 runs to 15 residues. V was trimmed by 2 bases and J by 3 bases, leaving 14 bases between them. Per germline, CDR1 SGHRS and CDR2 YFSETQ. This chain's CDR3 is CASSFTGAADTEAFF. CDR3 bases: TGCGCCAGCAGCTTTACGGGGGCTGCGGACACTGAAGCTTTCTTT.

This clone was seen a handful of times. V and J are TRBV2 and TRBJ1-1; D is undetermined. Germline V gene sequence: CDR1 SNHLY, CDR2 FYNNEI. The CDR3 contains 14 residues. Deletions cut 3 bases from V and 0 bases from J, with 8 bases between. Here the CDR3 DNA reads TGTGCCAGCAGTGATAGAGTCATGAACACTGAAGCTTTCTTT. This codes for CASSDRVMNTEAFF.

V usage is TRBV5-4 and J usage is TRBJ2-5; 11 bases fit TRBD2. This CDR3 comprises 15 residues. From germline, CDR1 is SGHNT and CDR2 YYREEE (reference sequence). With 4 bases clipped from V and 4 bases from J, the junction kept 6 bases outside the gene matches. CDR3 residues: CASSSSGGALETQYF. CDR3 DNA sequence: TGTGCCAGCAGCAGTAGCGGGGGGGCCTTAGAGACCCAGTACTTC.